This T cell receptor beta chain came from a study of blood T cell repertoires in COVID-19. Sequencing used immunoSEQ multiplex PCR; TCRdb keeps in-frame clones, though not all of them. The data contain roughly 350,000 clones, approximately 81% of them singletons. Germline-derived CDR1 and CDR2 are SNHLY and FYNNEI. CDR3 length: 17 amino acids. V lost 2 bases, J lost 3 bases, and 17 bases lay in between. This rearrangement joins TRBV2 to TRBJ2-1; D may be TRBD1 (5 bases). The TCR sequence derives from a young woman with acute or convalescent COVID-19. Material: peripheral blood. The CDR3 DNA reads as TGTGCCAGCAGTGAATTATCCCCAGGGAATCTCTACAATGAGCAGTTCTTC. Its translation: CASSELSPGNLYNEQFF.